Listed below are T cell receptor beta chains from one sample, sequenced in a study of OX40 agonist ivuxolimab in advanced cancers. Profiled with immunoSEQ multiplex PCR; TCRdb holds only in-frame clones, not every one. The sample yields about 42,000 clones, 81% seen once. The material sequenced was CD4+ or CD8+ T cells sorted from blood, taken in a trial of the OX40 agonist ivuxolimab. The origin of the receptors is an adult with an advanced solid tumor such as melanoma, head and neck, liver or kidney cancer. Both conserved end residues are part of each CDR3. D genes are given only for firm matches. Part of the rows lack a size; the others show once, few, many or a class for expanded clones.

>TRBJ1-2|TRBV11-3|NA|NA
CASTGAQDNYGYTF
TGTGCCAGCACAGGGGCGCAGGATAACTATGGCTACACCTTC
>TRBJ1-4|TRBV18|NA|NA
CASSPPINLAGDQEKLFF
TGTGCCAGCTCACCACCTATCAACCTGGCAGGGGATCAGGAAAAACTGTTTTTT
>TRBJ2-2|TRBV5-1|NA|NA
CASSLAISNTGELFF
TGCGCCAGCAGCTTGGCCATATCGAACACCGGGGAGCTGTTTTTT
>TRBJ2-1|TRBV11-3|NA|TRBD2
CASSSRLAGGNNEQFF
TGTGCCAGCAGCTCCCGACTAGCGGGAGGGAACAATGAGCAGTTCTTC
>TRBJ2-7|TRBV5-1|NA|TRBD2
CASSLVKVAGGIGEQYF
TGCGCCAGCAGCTTGGTTAAGGTCGCGGGAGGAATAGGCGAGCAGTACTTC
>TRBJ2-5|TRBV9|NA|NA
CASSVGDSQETQYF
TGTGCCAGCAGCGTAGGAGACAGTCAAGAGACCCAGTACTTC
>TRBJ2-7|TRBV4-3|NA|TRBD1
CASSQDHLTGEYEQYF
TGCGCCAGCAGCCAAGATCATCTGACAGGGGAATACGAGCAGTACTTC
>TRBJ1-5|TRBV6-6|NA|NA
CASSYTQGNQPQHF
TGTGCCAGCAGTTACACCCAGGGCAATCAGCCCCAGCATTTT
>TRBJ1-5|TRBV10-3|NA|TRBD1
CAISERTGDRPQHF
TGTGCCATCAGTGAGAGGACAGGGGACCGGCCCCAGCATTTT
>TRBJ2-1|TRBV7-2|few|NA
CASSLYRWSHEQFF
TGTGCCAGCAGCTTATATCGTTGGTCCCATGAGCAGTTCTTC
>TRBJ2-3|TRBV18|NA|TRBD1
CASSRGTGSSTDTQYF
TGTGCCAGCTCACGAGGGACAGGGTCGTCCACAGATACGCAGTATTTT
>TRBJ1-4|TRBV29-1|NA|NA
CSARTDRAEKLFF
TGCAGCGCTCGGACAGATCGGGCAGAAAAACTGTTTTTT
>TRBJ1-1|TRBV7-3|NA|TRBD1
CASSLGTASVTEAFF
TGTGCCAGCAGCTTAGGGACAGCGTCGGTCACTGAAGCTTTCTTT
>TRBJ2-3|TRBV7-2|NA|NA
CASSPSGAGHTDTQYF
TGTGCCAGCAGCCCTAGTGGGGCGGGTCACACAGATACGCAGTATTTT
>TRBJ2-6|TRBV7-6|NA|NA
CASSFTDSGANVLTF
TGTGCCAGCAGCTTTACGGACTCTGGGGCCAACGTCCTGACTTTC
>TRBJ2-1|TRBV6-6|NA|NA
CASSYSSYNEQFF
TGTGCCAGCAGTTACTCAAGTTACAATGAGCAGTTCTTC
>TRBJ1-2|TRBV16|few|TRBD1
CASSQRTGFLNYGYTF
TGTGCCAGCAGCCAAAGGACAGGATTTCTCAACTATGGCTACACCTTC
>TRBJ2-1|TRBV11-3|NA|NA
CASSPLGQSYNEQFF
TGTGCCAGCAGCCCCCTGGGGCAGTCCTACAATGAGCAGTTCTTC
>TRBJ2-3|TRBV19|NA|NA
CASSSSVTDTQYF
TGTGCCAGTAGTAGCTCAGTAACAGATACGCAGTATTTT
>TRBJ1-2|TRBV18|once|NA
CASSPSQVNILYGYTF
TGTGCCAGCTCACCTTCTCAAGTAAATATATTATATGGCTACACCTTC
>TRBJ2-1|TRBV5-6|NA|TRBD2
CASSYGLAGNNEQFF
TGTGCCAGCAGCTATGGACTAGCGGGAAACAATGAGCAGTTCTTC
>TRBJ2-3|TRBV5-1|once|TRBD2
CASSLGYTSGGTDTQYF
TGCGCCAGCAGCTTGGGGTATACTAGCGGCGGCACAGATACGCAGTATTTT
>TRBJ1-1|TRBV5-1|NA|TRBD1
CASSLRDRVSGGTEAFF
TGCGCCAGCAGCTTGAGGGACAGGGTTTCGGGGGGCACTGAAGCTTTCTTT
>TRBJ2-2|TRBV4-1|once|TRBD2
CASSQRSSPGLAGVNTGELFF
TGCGCCAGCAGCCAAAGATCGTCACCAGGACTAGCCGGGGTGAACACCGGGGAGCTGTTTTTT
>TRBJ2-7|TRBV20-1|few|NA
CSARSHYEQYF
TGCAGTGCTAGGTCCCACTACGAGCAGTACTTC
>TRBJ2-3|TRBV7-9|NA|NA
CASSQDSELTQYF
TGCGCCAGCAGCCAAGATAGCGAACTTACGCAGTATTTT
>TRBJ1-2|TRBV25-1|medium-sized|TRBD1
CASGQGDYGYTF
TGTGCCAGCGGACAGGGCGACTATGGCTACACCTTC
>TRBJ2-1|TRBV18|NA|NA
CASSGRPVNNEQFF
TGTGCCAGCTCAGGGAGGCCGGTAAACAATGAGCAGTTCTTC
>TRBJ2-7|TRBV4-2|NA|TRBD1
CASSQDWTGNYEQYF
TGTGCCAGCAGCCAAGATTGGACAGGTAACTACGAGCAGTACTTC
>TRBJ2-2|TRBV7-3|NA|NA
CASSRHPGQTNTGELFF
TGTGCCAGCAGCCGACACCCGGGACAAACGAACACCGGGGAGCTGTTTTTT
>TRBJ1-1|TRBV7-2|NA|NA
CASSDGLRTEAFF
TGTGCCAGCAGCGACGGGCTGCGAACTGAAGCTTTCTTT
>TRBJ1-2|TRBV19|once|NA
CASTPLVGGETGYTF
TGTGCCAGTACTCCCCTTGTGGGGGGTGAGACTGGCTACACCTTC
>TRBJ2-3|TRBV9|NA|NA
CASSSDRGRIREREQGTDTQYF
TGTGCCAGCAGCTCGGACAGGGGAAGGATTCGGGAGCGGGAGCAGGGCACAGATACGCAGTATTTT
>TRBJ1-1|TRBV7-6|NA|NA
CASSWAGEAFF
TGTGCCAGCAGCTGGGCAGGGGAGGCTTTCTTT
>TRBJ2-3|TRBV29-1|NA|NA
CSVEEGDTQYF
TGCAGCGTTGAGGAGGGAGATACGCAGTATTTT
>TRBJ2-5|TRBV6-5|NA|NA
CASSQTRFRETQYF
TGTGCCAGCAGCCAGACTCGGTTTCGGGAGACCCAGTACTTC
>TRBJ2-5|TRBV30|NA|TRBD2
CAWSGTSLYQETQYF
TGTGCCTGGAGTGGGACTAGCTTGTACCAAGAGACCCAGTACTTC
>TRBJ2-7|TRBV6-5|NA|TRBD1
CASALPGQSYEQYF
TGTGCCAGTGCGCTTCCGGGACAGAGCTACGAGCAGTACTTC
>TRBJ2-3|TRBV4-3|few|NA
CASSQGGSTDTQYF
TGCGCCAGCAGCCAGGGGGGAAGCACAGATACGCAGTATTTT
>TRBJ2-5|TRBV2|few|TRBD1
CASSNRGQYQETQYF
TGTGCCAGCAGCAACAGGGGTCAGTACCAAGAGACCCAGTACTTC
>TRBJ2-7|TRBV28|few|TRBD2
CASSNSGSGFYEQYF
TGTGCCAGCAGCAATAGCGGGAGTGGATTCTACGAGCAGTACTTC
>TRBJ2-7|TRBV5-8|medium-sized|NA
CASSGDILGEQYF
TGTGCCAGCAGCGGGGACATCCTCGGCGAGCAGTACTTC
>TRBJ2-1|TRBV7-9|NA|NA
CASSQGAEIREQFF
TGTGCCAGCAGCCAAGGAGCCGAGATTAGAGAGCAGTTCTTC
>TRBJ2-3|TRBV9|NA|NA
CASSVATGAIDTQYF
TGTGCCAGCAGCGTAGCTACGGGAGCGATTGATACGCAGTATTTT
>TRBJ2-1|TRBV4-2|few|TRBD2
CASSPGLAGGPTYNEQFF
TGTGCCAGCAGCCCAGGACTAGCGGGAGGGCCTACCTACAATGAGCAGTTCTTC
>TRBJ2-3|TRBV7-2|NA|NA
CASSRRGASTDTQYF
TGTGCCAGCAGCCGGAGGGGGGCTAGCACAGATACGCAGTATTTT
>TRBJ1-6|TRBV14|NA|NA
CASSQDERLNSPLHF
TGTGCCAGCAGCCAAGATGAGCGTCTAAATTCACCCCTCCACTTT
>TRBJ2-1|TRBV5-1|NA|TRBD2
CASSLAFSGDNSYNEQFF
TGCGCCAGCAGCTTGGCTTTTAGCGGGGACAACTCCTACAATGAGCAGTTCTTC